A single sample is the source of the 18 T cell receptor beta chains below, sequenced in a study of tumor-infiltrating lymphocytes in primary liver carcinoma (dated by TCRdb to the late 2010s). Total RNA and DNA were co-extracted without cell sorting from around 20-30 mg of bulk tissue using the AllPrep DNA/RNA mini kit. Sequenced using an Illumina HiSeq 2500. Starting from approximately 460 ng total RNA, TCRbeta-specific cDNA was produced by reverse transcription with a constant-region primer and ProtoScript II reverse transcriptase. TCRbeta libraries were built with three nested multiplex PCR rounds, a slightly modified ARM-PCR procedure. Multiplex TRBV1-TRBV30 forward primers and a Cbeta reverse primer were used in the first two PCR rounds, each of which was run for 10 to 11 cycles. TCRdb applied fastp at Q25 and MiXCR to the public reads, then kept only in-frame beta chains. Records with the same CDR3 protein are collapsed into one entry carrying the most frequent genes and DNA. The sample table shows tens of thousands of distinct CDR3 sequences, and 75% to 85% are seen once. Roughly 35% of the sample belongs to the ten largest clones.

Sequenced sample: liver tumor tissue from sampling region 2. The cell subset or site label corresponds to: tumor region T2, inferior pole. All receptors come from a woman aged 25-40 years with primary liver carcinoma and hepatitis B virus infection.

As regards this clonotype: A junction end diverges from the germline sequence, so it may reflect a read error. V usage is TRBV11-2 and J usage is TRBJ1-1; 12 bases match TRBD1. Germline values: CDR1 SGHAT, CDR2 FQNNGV. This CDR3 has 20 residues. Written as DNA, the CDR3 is TGTACCAGCAGCACTCGGGACAGGGGGCGCGAGAGGTGGAGTAACACTGAAGCTTTCTTT. Protein sequence: CTSSTRDRGRERWSNTEAFF.

This clonotype was recorded a few times. The V and J genes are TRBV12-3 or TRBV12-4 and TRBJ2-2; TRBD2 aligns across 9 bases. The CDR3 spans 16 residues. The V segment lost 10 bases and the J segment 5 bases; nucleotides outside the gene matches: 14. The CDR3 loop is CATSPGGRASTGELFF. CDR3 bases: TGTGCCACTTCACCCGGCGGGAGGGCCAGTACCGGGGAGCTGTTTTTT.

Points on this clonotype: One end of the junction varies from germline; a read error may be responsible. This chain links TRBV6-5 with TRBJ2-7, with a possible D match to TRBD1 (6 bases). CDR3 length: 15 residues. The germline V gene encodes CDR1 MNHEY and CDR2 SVGAGI. The CDR3 sequence is CAKSYKDSSSYEQYF. The CDR3 DNA is TGTGCCAAGAGTTACAAGGACAGCAGCTCCTATGAGCAGTACTTC.

This clonotype was found once. Germline is not matched at one junction end, which may reflect a read error. This sequence joins TRBV5-4 and TRBJ2-3; no clear D gene. In germline, CDR1 is SGHNT, CDR2 YYREEE (reference sequence). This CDR3 spans 13 amino acids. DNA of the CDR3: TGTGCCAGCAGCCCGAGGTTGACGGATACGCGGTATTTT. Translated, it gives CASSPRLTDTRYF.

A remark on this clonotype: An end of the junction differs from the germline gene, which may be a read error. The rearrangement joins TRBV28 to TRBJ2-7, with a tentative D call TRBD1 (6 bases). The CDR3 has 15 residues. Germline V gene data show CDR1 as MDHEN and CDR2 as SYDVKM. As DNA, the CDR3 is TGTGCCAACAGTTTGCATCCCCAGGGGTTTTACGAGCAGTACTTC. Translating it yields CANSLHPQGFYEQYF. Full variable domain (rest looked up from reference TRBV28 and TRBJ2-7): DVKVTQSSRYLVKRTGEKVFLECVQDMDHENMFWYRQDPGLGLRLIYFSYDVKMKEKGDIPEGYSVSREKKERFSLILESASTNQTSMYLCANSLHPQGFYEQYFGPGTRLTVT.

This clonotype came up once. J is TRBJ2-3 and V is TRBV12-1; the listed D gene, TRBD2, was not tested against the DNA. TRBV12-1 is designated a pseudogene. The CDR3 spans 16 residues. Written as DNA, the CDR3 is TGTGCCAGCGGCTCAAAGCTAGCGGTGGACACCGATACGCAGTATTTT. Amino acids: CASGSKLAVDTDTQYF.

On this clonotype: Because it lacks the conserved phenylalanine or tryptophan at the end, this CDR3 is likely a read error. Because the CDR3's place on the DNA is in doubt, the DNA is left out and the CDR3 is given as listed by TCRdb. The CDR3: CPISESVSGNTIFS. The V call is TRBV10-3, the J call TRBJ1-3. A total of 14 residues make up the CDR3, ends included. Germline CDR1 reads ENHRY; CDR2 reads SYGVKD.

Of note for this clonotype: One junction end disagrees with the germline gene, perhaps due to a read error. The chain couples TRBV11-2 to TRBJ1-1; D is possibly TRBD1 (6 bases). The V gene's germline CDR1 is SGHAT and CDR2 FQNNGV. The length of the CDR3 is 14 residues. DNA for the CDR3: TGTGCCAGCAGAAACAGAGGGGGGAGGGCTGAAGCCTTCTTT. It translates to CASRNRGGRAEAFF.

Points on this clonotype: The junction and the germline gene differ at one end; a read error may be behind it. The V and J genes are TRBV11-2 and TRBJ1-1; D is undetermined. The CDR3 length is 15 residues. Germline CDR1 and CDR2: SGHAT and FQNNGV. CDR3 coding DNA: TGCGCCAGGAGTTTAAAAAGAGGGAGGTTAAATGAAGCTTTCTTT. Its translation is CARSLKRGRLNEAFF.

Comments on this clonotype: The conserved closing phenylalanine or tryptophan is absent in this CDR3, likely reflecting a read error. This chain links TRBV6-6 with TRBJ2-4; D is unresolved. CDR1 and CDR2 from the germline V gene are MNHNY and SVGAGI (reference sequence). V lost 6 bases to trimming and J lost 6 bases, with 9 bases between them. The CDR3 loop spans 12 amino acids. CDR3 protein: CASSLFRNIQYI. The CDR3 DNA is TGTGCCAGCAGCCTCTTCAGAAACATTCAGTACATC.

To note about this clonotype: The junction differs from germline at one of its ends, possibly a read error. The CDR3 here is CASSLPLNGWYSYKQYF. Here the CDR3 DNA reads TGTGCCAGCAGCCTCCCTTTGAACGGGTGGTACTCCTACAAGCAGTACTTC. The rearrangement uses TRBV28 and TRBJ2-7; no clear D. The CDR3 consists of 17 residues. The germline V gene encodes CDR1 MDHEN and CDR2 SYDVKM.

The chain is built from TRBV30 and TRBJ1-1, with no clear D. Germline loops: CDR1 GTSNPN, CDR2 SVGIG (reference sequence). Trimming pared 1 base from V and 4 bases from J, leaving 7 bases between. The CDR3 extends over 12 amino acids. This chain's CDR3 is CAWSEVLTEAFF. The DNA of the CDR3 is TGTGCCTGGAGTGAAGTGCTCACTGAAGCTTTCTTT.

As regards this clonotype: The junction differs from germline at one of its ends, possibly a read error. This rearrangement joins TRBV29-1 to TRBJ2-1; D possibly uses TRBD1 or TRBD2 (5 bases each). CDR1 SQVTM and CDR2 ANQGSEA come from the germline V gene. This CDR3 has 12 residues. The CDR3 sequence is CSAPRDHNEQLF. The CDR3 DNA sequence: TGCAGCGCCCCAAGGGACCACAATGAGCAGTTATTC.

A note on this clonotype: One junction end disagrees with the germline gene, perhaps due to a read error. The rearrangement links TRBV28 to TRBJ2-7, with D possibly matching TRBD2 (5 bases). Germline V gene lookup returns CDR1 MDHEN and CDR2 SYDVKM. The CDR3 has 14 residues. CDR3 DNA: TGTGCCAGCAGTCCCCTGGGAGTGTCCTACGAGCAGTATTTC. This gives the protein CASSPLGVSYEQYF. Supplemented by reference TRBV28 and TRBJ2-7, the full variable domain reads DVKVTQSSRYLVKRTGEKVFLECVQDMDHENMFWYRQDPGLGLRLIYFSYDVKMKEKGDIPEGYSVSREKKERFSLILESASTNQTSMYLCASSPLGVSYEQYFGPGTRLTVT.

The chain employs TRBV4-2 and TRBJ1-1, with D unclear. In germline, CDR1 is LGHNA, CDR2 YNFKEQ. CDR3 length: 16 amino acids. V lost 8 bases and J 1 base, leaving 20 bases between the germline ends. CDR3 residues: CASGSVEERGNTEAFF. The CDR3 nucleotides are TGTGCCAGCGGCTCCGTCGAGGAGAGAGGGAACACTGAAGCTTTCTTT.

Concerning this clonotype: At one boundary the junction diverges from the germline segment, which might be a read error. This chain joins TRBV28 and TRBJ2-5; TRBD1 matches at 9 bases. CDR1 and CDR2 from the germline V gene are MDHEN and SYDVKM. The CDR3 sequence is 17 residues long. In DNA form, the CDR3 reads TGTGCCAGTAGTTTTGGGTTTTCGGGGACAGGGTCTGGGACCCAGTACTTC. Its protein is CASSFGFSGTGSGTQYF.

The CDR3 is CASSWSLGGADSDTQYF. The CDR3 DNA reads as TGCGCCAGCAGCTGGAGTTTGGGAGGAGCCGACTCAGATACGCAGTATTTT. The rearrangement links TRBV5-1 to TRBJ2-3; a weak D match, TRBD2 (6 bases). In germline, CDR1 is SGHRS, CDR2 YFSETQ. This CDR3 has 17 amino acids. V was trimmed by 3 bases and J by 4 bases, leaving 21 bases between them.

The chain uses TRBV11-2 and TRBJ2-2; 7 bases are a match to TRBD2. This CDR3 spans 18 amino acids. Trimming at V came to 4 bases and at J to 0 bases, leaving 11 bases not matched to a gene. Germline values: CDR1 SGHAT, CDR2 FQNNGV. The DNA for the CDR3 is TGTGCCAGCAGCTCACTCCGAGCGGGAAGCACGAACACCGGGGAGCTGTTTTTT. Its protein is CASSSLRAGSTNTGELFF.